This TCR beta chain was recovered during a study of T cells expressing NK-cell markers (dated by TCRdb to about 2020). Background for the entire study: In sorted CD3+CD56+NKG2C+, CD3+CD56+NKG2C- and CD3+CD56-NKG2C+ T-cell subsets from several donors, TCR beta-chain repertoires were profiled. Seven of the eight sequenced donors were HCMV-seropositive and one was HCMV-seronegative. Randomly selected healthy volunteers, three men and five women, were used as the eight sequenced donors. Sequencing of the libraries produced 2 x 150 bp reads on Illumina HiSeq 2000/2500, MiSeq or NextSeq. On the study overall, not on this receptor specifically: Whether the expanded NKG2C-expressing T cell clones were specific for HCMV antigens remained unclear. For roughly six donors, the dominant CD3+CD56+NKG2C+ clonotypes were among the top 10 CD8+ clonotypes and accounted for about 1.0-7.5% of CD8+ T cells. Those dominant clonotypes were again the most abundant among CD3+CD56-NKG2C+ cells in a few donors, at about 28.3-65%.

Note on this clonotype: Its antigen is not yet known.

CDR1 DFQATT and CDR2 SNEGSKA were looked up in the germline V gene (reference sequence). The cysteine opens and the phenylalanine closes a CDR3 of 12 amino acids. This entry has no DNA. TCRdb shows the sequencer as Illumina HiSeq 2000. TCR beta cDNA libraries were prepared using 5'RACE template switching, which introduced a universal primer site and unique molecular identifiers. cDNA synthesis was primed from the TCR beta constant segment, followed by two successive PCR amplification steps. The paper's data handling went like this. MIGEC was used to demultiplex reads and group the reads by UMI, and MiTCR was used to assemble and quantify clonotypes. Only TCR cDNA sequences supported by at least two reads were kept to exclude erroneous sequences. The tcR package was used for downstream repertoire analysis, and clonotypes were matched between fractions using CDR3 nucleotide sequence together with V segment. VDJmatch was used to annotate antigen specificity against VDJdb, with one amino acid substitution in CDR3 allowed. TCRdb reprocessed the raw reads; every CDR3 protein sequence is a single record, and DNA is not supplied. The V and J calls follow TCRdb's processing rather than the paper's. This sample's records show over 200,000 distinct CDR3 sequences. The biggest ten clones account for around 0.37% of the sample.

HCMV serostatus was determined by detecting HCMV-specific IgG in serum with a commercial ELISA kit. Peripheral blood mononuclear cells were isolated from blood by Ficoll density gradient centrifugation. Sequences were obtained from blood T cells: a sorted CD56 or NKG2C T cell subset, CD4+ or CD8+ T cells, or bulk PBMC T cells (not recorded which). In this chain, TRBV20-1 is recombined with TRBJ1-5; TCRdb lists TRBD1, though no DNA is available to test this call. The sequence derives from a man aged 18 to 30 in good health. Donor details come from another sample of the same person, matched by shared clones. The CDR3 protein is CSAADRDQPQHF.